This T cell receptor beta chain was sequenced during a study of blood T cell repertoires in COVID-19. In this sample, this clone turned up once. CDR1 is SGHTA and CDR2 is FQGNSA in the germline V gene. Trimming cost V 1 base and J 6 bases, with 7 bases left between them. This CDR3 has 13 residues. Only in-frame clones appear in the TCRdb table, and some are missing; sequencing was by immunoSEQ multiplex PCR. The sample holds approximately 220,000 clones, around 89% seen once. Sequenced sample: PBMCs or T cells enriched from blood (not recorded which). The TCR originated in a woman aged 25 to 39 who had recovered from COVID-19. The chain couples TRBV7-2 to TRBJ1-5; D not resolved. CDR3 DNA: TGTGCCAGCAGCTTAGACTTAAGTCAGCCCCAGCATTTT. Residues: CASSLDLSQPQHF. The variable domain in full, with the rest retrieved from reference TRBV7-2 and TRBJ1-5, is GAGVSQSPSNKVTEKGKDVELRCDPISGHTALYWYRQSLGQGLEFLIYFQGNSAPDKSGLPSDRFSAERTGGSVSTLTIQRTQQEDSAVYLCASSLDLSQPQHFGDGTRLSIL.